These 9 T cell receptor beta chains share one sample of origin, sequenced in a study of human thymus T cells. Thymus specimens were resections from corrective heart surgery. Clones were read by immunoSEQ multiplex PCR, and TCRdb kept only the in-frame ones, dropping some. This table holds under 150,000 clones, over 85% found once. Source material: thymus tissue. Every receptor here comes from a boy younger than two with a congenital heart defect but otherwise immunologically healthy.

The chain employs TRBV7-2 and TRBJ2-7, with 8 bases fitting TRBD2. The V and J ends lost 6 bases and 2 bases, in that order; junction bases with no gene match: 6. Germline CDR1 reads SGHTA; CDR2 reads FQGNSA. The CDR3 spans 14 residues. The CDR3 is CASSLRLAPYEQYF. The CDR3 nucleotides are TGTGCCAGCAGTCTAAGACTAGCGCCCTACGAGCAGTACTTC.

The chain is built from TRBV4-1 and TRBJ2-5; D not resolved. V was pared by 0 bases and J by 4 bases, with 0 bases between. CDR1 is MGHRA and CDR2 is YSYEKL in the germline V gene. The CDR3 extends over 11 amino acids. The CDR3 DNA follows: TGCGCCAGCAGCCAAGAAGAGACCCAGTACTTC. Translation: CASSQEETQYF.

The chain employs TRBV6-5 and TRBJ2-5, with D possibly TRBD2 on 6 matching bases. The V and J ends lost 3 bases and 0 bases respectively, with 14 bases between them. This CDR3 is 16 amino acids long. Germline V gives CDR1 MNHEY, CDR2 SVGAGI. The CDR3 sequence is CASSYRRGGDQETQYF. CDR3 DNA: TGTGCCAGCAGTTATAGGAGGGGTGGGGACCAAGAGACCCAGTACTTC.

The chain combines TRBV5-1 with TRBJ1-4; TRBD1 agrees at 10 bases. CDR1 is SGHRS and CDR2 is YFSETQ in the germline V gene. This CDR3 is built from 19 residues. Germline trimming cut 4 bases from V and 0 bases from J; bases unmatched to any gene: 12. CDR3 DNA: TGCGCCAGCAGCCCCTCATCCCGGGACAGGGGAGCAACTAATGAAAAACTGTTTTTT. Residues: CASSPSSRDRGATNEKLFF. Complete variable domain (other parts from reference TRBV5-1 and TRBJ1-4): KAGVTQTPRYLIKTRGQQVTLSCSPISGHRSVSWYQQTPGQGLQFLFEYFSETQRNKGNFPGRFSGRQFSNSRSEMNVSTLELGDSALYLCASSPSSRDRGATNEKLFFGSGTQLSVL.

This chain connects TRBV27 to TRBJ1-4; 7 nucleotides line up with TRBD1. Trimming took 5 bases from V and 9 from J; bases not matched to a gene: 15. Germline V gives CDR1 MNHEY, CDR2 SMNVEV (reference sequence). The CDR3 loop spans 16 amino acids. CDR3 bases: TGTGCCAGCAGTCAAGGGGGCATTATCGCCTTGAAAAAACTGTTTTTT. This gives the protein CASSQGGIIALKKLFF.

The chain employs TRBV14 and TRBJ2-1; 9 nucleotides match TRBD2. Germline values: CDR1 SGHDN, CDR2 FVKESK. J was trimmed by 3 bases and V by 5 bases; bases with no gene match: 11. This CDR3 contains 17 residues. The CDR3 DNA is TGTGCCAGCAGCTTCGGCGGGGGGGCGGTTCTCTACAATGAGCAGTTCTTC. Translation gives CASSFGGGAVLYNEQFF.

This chain uses TRBV6-6 with TRBJ1-1; D is ambiguous. CDR1 and CDR2 from the germline V gene are MNHNY and SVGAGI (reference sequence). Trimming shortened V by 6 bases and J by 4 bases, and 9 bases separated the two germline ends. CDR3 size: 12 residues. The CDR3 DNA follows: TGTGCCAGCAGCGCCCCGGGCACTGAAGCTTTCTTT. Protein: CASSAPGTEAFF.

The chain joins TRBV11-3 to TRBJ2-3, with D perhaps TRBD1 (5 bases). Trimming took 5 bases from V and 3 from J, leaving 12 bases between them. CDR3 length: 14 residues. CDR1 is SGHNT and CDR2 is YENEEA in the germline V gene. CDR3 loop: CASSKNPGTDTQYF. Here the CDR3 DNA reads TGTGCCAGCAGCAAGAACCCAGGGACAGATACGCAGTATTTT.

This CDR3 is CASSTGQVSYEQYF. CDR3 DNA sequence: TGCGCCAGCAGCACGGGACAGGTTTCCTACGAGCAGTACTTC. The chain combines TRBV5-1 with TRBJ2-7; 8 bases align to TRBD1. Trimming at V came to 4 bases and at J to 1 base, leaving 4 bases not matched to a gene. This CDR3 is 14 amino acids long. Germline assignment: CDR1 SGHRS and CDR2 YFSETQ.